This TCR beta chain was obtained from a study of blood T cell repertoires in COVID-19. On the study more broadly: Samples of COVID-19 (acute and convalescent) were obtained from the United States, Italy and Spain. In each case, the material was cDNA or gDNA derived from T cells, B-cell-depleted T cells, or PBMCs.

CDR1 and CDR2 from the germline V gene are SGHKS and YYEKEE (reference sequence). Trimming stripped 1 base from V and 0 bases from J, with 4 bases between. CDR3 length: 13 amino acids. This clone was counted once. The assay was immunoSEQ multiplex PCR, and TCRdb's table has in-frame clones only and misses some. The data show a few hundred thousand clones, about 88% seen once. The clonotype originates from a woman in her 70s with active or convalescent COVID-19. The material sequenced was peripheral blood. The V and J genes are TRBV5-5 and TRBJ1-1; D is uncertain. The CDR3 DNA reads as TGTGCCAGCAGCTTGTCATTGAACACTGAAGCTTTCTTT. Translation gives CASSLSLNTEAFF.